The 29 T cell receptor beta chains listed next were all sequenced from one sample in a study of pediatric ulcerative colitis. During colonoscopy, one to two rectal pinch biopsies were collected. The repertoire was sequenced with immunoSEQ multiplex PCR; TCRdb's copy has only in-frame clones and lacks some. This table has about 36,000 clones, about 80% appearing once. Source material: gut tissue. The receptors come from a boy aged 5 to 17 with moderate ulcerative colitis.

V is TRBV14 and J is TRBJ2-7, with 7 bases aligning to TRBD1. V shed 5 bases, J shed 4 bases, and the junction held 5 bases outside the gene matches. Germline-derived CDR1 and CDR2 are SGHDN and FVKESK. The length of the CDR3 is 13 residues. CDR3 coding DNA: TGTGCCAGCAGCAAAAACAGGGGTTACGAGCAGTACTTC. Translation gives CASSKNRGYEQYF.

The chain combines TRBV18 with TRBJ1-5, with D uncertain. Germline-derived CDR1 and CDR2 are KGHSH and LQKENI. Trimming removed 2 bases at V and 0 bases at J, with 11 bases between. This CDR3 has 16 residues. In DNA, the CDR3 is TGTGCCAGCTCACCAAGGGCGGAGTATAGCAATCAGCCCCAGCATTTT. This translates into CASSPRAEYSNQPQHF.

The chain combines TRBV4-2 with TRBJ1-4; TRBD1 matches at 7 bases. This CDR3 region has 15 residues. Trimming took 4 bases from V and 5 from J; bases not matched to a gene: 7. Germline values: CDR1 LGHNA, CDR2 YNFKEQ. CDR3 sequence (DNA): TGTGCCAGCAGCCGAGCCGACAGGGAGAATGAAAAACTGTTTTTT. It yields the protein CASSRADRENEKLFF.

The chain recombines TRBV4-1 with TRBJ1-5, with D hard to call. The V gene's germline CDR1 is MGHRA and CDR2 YSYEKL. Trimming stripped 1 base from V and 0 bases from J, with 10 bases between. The CDR3 extends over 16 amino acids. The CDR3 coding sequence is TGCGCCAGCAGCCAAGTGCCCGGTTATAGCAATCAGCCCCAGCATTTT. This gives the protein CASSQVPGYSNQPQHF.

The chain employs TRBV10-3 and TRBJ2-7, with a weak D call TRBD1 (5 bases). The CDR3 has 16 amino acids. V gave up 2 bases and J gave up 7 bases, with 21 bases separating them. Germline V gene sequence: CDR1 ENHRY, CDR2 SYGVKD. The CDR3 region is CAISETLVGAAWEQYF. The DNA of the CDR3 is TGTGCCATCAGTGAGACCCTGGTAGGGGCCGCGTGGGAGCAGTACTTC.

This sequence joins TRBV6-6 and TRBJ1-2; tentative D call: TRBD1 (6 bases). Germline CDR1 and CDR2: MNHNY and SVGAGI (reference sequence). Trimming shortened V by 7 bases and J by 4 bases, and 16 bases separated the two germline ends. The CDR3 runs to 14 residues. Here the CDR3 DNA reads TGTGCCAGCACCTGGGACACATCCACCTATGGCTACACCTTC. This translates into CASTWDTSTYGYTF.

The gene calls are TRBV4-1 and TRBJ2-7, with a weak D call TRBD2 (7 bases). The ends were cut back, 5 bases at V and 5 bases at J, with 22 bases in the middle. Per the germline V gene, CDR1 is MGHRA and CDR2 is YSYEKL. The CDR3 covers 16 residues. CDR3 DNA sequence: TGCGCCAGCAGCGAAGCCTGGGGAGGGGGGGCCGACGAGCAGTACTTC. Translated, it gives CASSEAWGGGADEQYF.

The rearrangement joins TRBV9 to TRBJ2-7; a weak D match, TRBD1 (5 bases). Germline-derived CDR1 and CDR2 are SGDLS and YYNGEE. CDR3 length equals 13 residues. V lost 4 bases and J lost 5, with 13 bases in between. CDR3 in DNA: TGTGCCAGCAGCCCGCAAGGGGTAGACGAGCAGTACTTC. Residues: CASSPQGVDEQYF.

The V call is TRBV11-2, the J call TRBJ2-7; 10 nucleotides align to TRBD1. Unmatched junction bases numbered 10, after V lost 4 bases and J lost 7 bases. The CDR3 loop spans 15 amino acids. The germline gives CDR1 SGHAT, CDR2 FQNNGV. Here the CDR3 DNA reads TGTGCCAGCAGCTCAGTGGGGACAGGGGCGGGTGAGCAGTACTTC. This gives the protein CASSSVGTGAGEQYF.

V is TRBV9 and J is TRBJ2-1, with D unresolved. Trimming left V 4 bases short and J 4 bases short, with 12 bases between. The CDR3 sequence is 14 residues long. Germline CDR1 SGDLS, CDR2 YYNGEE. The CDR3 DNA reads TGTGCCAGCAGCCCAAACTCCGGGTACAATGAGCAGTTCTTC. This translates into CASSPNSGYNEQFF.

The genes are TRBV4-3 and TRBJ1-5; D ambiguous. CDR3 length: 14 amino acids. Trimming shortened V by 0 bases and J by 4 bases, and 7 bases separated the two germline ends. The germline V gene has CDR1 LGHNA and CDR2 YSLEER. In DNA form, the CDR3 reads TGCGCCAGCAGCCAAGATCGCGGGAATCAGCCCCAGCATTTT. Translation: CASSQDRGNQPQHF.

The chain carries TRBV9 and TRBJ2-7; TRBD2 is a possible D gene (6 bases). CDR1 and CDR2 (germline): SGDLS, YYNGEE. V was clipped by 2 bases and J by 5 bases, with 11 bases between them. The CDR3 loop spans 13 amino acids. The CDR3 is CASSVTGDNEQYF. Written as DNA, the CDR3 is TGTGCCAGCAGCGTTACGGGGGATAACGAGCAGTACTTC. The full variable domain, completed using reference TRBV9 and TRBJ2-7, is DSGVTQTPKHLITATGQRVTLRCSPRSGDLSVYWYQQSLDQGLQFLIQYYNGEERAKGNILERFSAQQFPDLHSELNLSSLELGDSALYFCASSVTGDNEQYFGPGTRLTVT.

The V and J genes are TRBV7-3 and TRBJ1-1; no reliable D call. V dropped 1 base and J dropped 6 bases, with 9 bases sitting between them. This CDR3 has 13 residues. From germline, CDR1 is SGHTA and CDR2 FQGTGA. The CDR3 DNA reads TGTGCCAGCAGCTTAAACGGGCAGTCTGAAGCTTTCTTT. It yields the protein CASSLNGQSEAFF. The entire variable domain, with the rest obtained from reference TRBV7-3 and TRBJ1-1, is as follows: GAGVSQTPSNKVTEKGKYVELRCDPISGHTALYWYRQSLGQGPEFLIYFQGTGAADDSGLPNDRFFAVRPEGSVSTLKIQRTERGDSAVYLCASSLNGQSEAFFGQGTRLTVV.

The chain combines TRBV5-5 with TRBJ2-1; maybe TRBD2 (5 bases). The germline CDR1 and CDR2 sequences are SGHKS and YYEKEE (reference sequence). Trimming pared 3 bases from V and 7 bases from J, leaving 17 bases between. The length of the CDR3 is 15 residues. CDR3 sequence reads: CASSSRLTGRNEQFF. In DNA form, the CDR3 reads TGTGCCAGCAGCTCTCGACTAACCGGGCGGAATGAGCAGTTCTTC.

DNA of the CDR3: TGTGCCAGCAGCTTGGGACAGGTAATTTCCCCGGTGACCTACGAGCAGTACTTC. It is translated as CASSLGQVISPVTYEQYF. The chain is built from TRBV7-8 and TRBJ2-7; 8 nucleotides match TRBD1. Germline V lookup: CDR1 SGHVS, CDR2 FQNEAQ. V lost 3 bases and J lost 2; bases outside the gene matches: 15. The CDR3 extends over 18 amino acids.

The gene calls are TRBV7-2 and TRBJ2-7; D tentatively fits TRBD1 or TRBD2 (6 bases each). This CDR3 has 18 residues. CDR1 is SGHTA and CDR2 is FQGNSA in the germline V gene. V was pared by 5 bases and J by 7 bases, with 30 bases between. CDR3 nucleotide sequence: TGTGCCAGCAGCCTCCATCCCCGAGGGGGAAAGGGACTGGGAGAGCAGTACTTC. Protein product: CASSLHPRGGKGLGEQYF.

The V gene is TRBV5-1, the J gene TRBJ2-2, with 12 bases lining up with TRBD2. The trim removed 4 bases at V and 3 bases at J, leaving 4 bases unmatched. Germline CDR1 reads SGHRS; CDR2 reads YFSETQ. The CDR3 runs 16 residues. The CDR3 DNA sequence: TGCGCCAGCAGCGGCGGGACTAGCGGGTACACCGGGGAGCTGTTTTTT. This translates into CASSGGTSGYTGELFF.

This sequence joins TRBV27 and TRBJ2-3, with D unresolved. The V end lost 0 bases, the J end lost 0 bases, and 4 bases lay between the germline ends. The germline gives CDR1 MNHEY, CDR2 SMNVEV (reference sequence). This CDR3 is built from 14 residues. The DNA of the CDR3 is TGTGCCAGCAGTTTATCGGGTAGCACAGATACGCAGTATTTT. Translated, it gives CASSLSGSTDTQYF.

The chain employs TRBV10-3 and TRBJ1-6, with unresolved D. The CDR3 has 14 residues. The V gene lost 3 bases and the J gene lost 3 bases, with 6 bases spanning the gap. Germline V gene sequence: CDR1 ENHRY, CDR2 SYGVKD. For the CDR3, the DNA is TGTGCCATCAGTGAAGGGATCTATAATTCACCCCTCCACTTT. This gives the protein CAISEGIYNSPLHF.

The chain couples TRBV7-2 to TRBJ2-1; TRBD1 is a possible D gene (5 bases). This CDR3 has 15 amino acids. In germline, CDR1 is SGHTA, CDR2 FQGNSA. Deletions cut 2 bases from V and 6 bases from J, with 14 bases between. CDR3 coding DNA: TGTGCCAGCAGCTTATTCCAGGGATCTTTCAATGAGCAGTTCTTC. It translates to CASSLFQGSFNEQFF.

The rearrangement links TRBV7-6 to TRBJ1-5; TRBD1 matches 9 bases. CDR1 SGHVS and CDR2 FNYEAQ come from the germline V gene. The V segment lost 5 bases and the J segment 5 bases; nucleotides outside the gene matches: 7. The CDR3 consists of 15 residues. DNA for the CDR3: TGTGCCAGCAGCCCCGGGACAGGGAGTTATCAGCCCCAGCATTTT. Its translation: CASSPGTGSYQPQHF.

The chain joins TRBV7-2 to TRBJ2-5; TRBD2 agrees at 7 bases. Germline trimming cut 5 bases from V and 5 bases from J; bases unmatched to any gene: 11. The CDR3 is 15 amino acids. Germline values: CDR1 SGHTA, CDR2 FQGNSA. As DNA, the CDR3 is TGTGCCAGCAGCCCTTGGGGGGAGGGGAGGGAGACCCAGTACTTC. Its translation is CASSPWGEGRETQYF.

This clone appeared a single time. The CDR3 region has the DNA TGTGCCAGCAGCGGTACAGGGACCGGGGAGCTGTTTTTT. Protein: CASSGTGTGELFF. The V call is TRBV9, the J call TRBJ2-2; perhaps TRBD1 as D (6 bases). The CDR3 covers 13 residues. The ends were cut back, 3 bases at V and 5 bases at J, with 8 bases in the middle. Germline CDR1 SGDLS, CDR2 YYNGEE.

This rearrangement joins TRBV19 to TRBJ2-7; 9 bases map to TRBD2. The J segment lost 6 bases and the V segment lost 4 bases, leaving 10 bases of the junction unmatched. CDR1 and CDR2 from the germline V gene are LNHDA and SQIVND (reference sequence). The CDR3 spans 15 residues. CDR3 residues: CASSSGGAFWGEQYF. The CDR3 nucleotides are TGTGCCAGTAGTAGCGGGGGGGCCTTCTGGGGCGAGCAGTACTTC. The variable domain in full, with the rest retrieved from reference TRBV19 and TRBJ2-7, is DGGITQSPKYLFRKEGQNVTLSCEQNLNHDAMYWYRQDPGQGLRLIYYSQIVNDFQKGDIAEGYSVSREKKESFPLTVTSAQKNPTAFYLCASSSGGAFWGEQYFGPGTRLTVT.

The chain joins TRBV10-1 to TRBJ1-2; D unresolved. V was shortened by 4 bases and J by 8 bases, with 8 bases between the two germline ends. This CDR3 comprises 11 residues. The germline CDR1 and CDR2 sequences are WNHNN and SYGVQD (reference sequence). CDR3 sequence: CASSGRDGYTF. CDR3 sequence (DNA): TGCGCCAGCAGTGGACGTGACGGCTACACCTTC.

The rearrangement joins TRBV4-1 to TRBJ2-3; 9 nucleotides align to TRBD1. Germline CDR1 is MGHRA and CDR2 is YSYEKL. With V trimmed by 3 bases and J by 3 bases, 7 bases remained unmatched. The CDR3 totals 16 residues. Here the CDR3 reads CASSHTRGQGTDTQYF. CDR3 DNA: TGCGCCAGCAGCCATACGAGGGGACAGGGAACAGATACGCAGTATTTT.

In its sample, this clone was seen a few times. The rearrangement links TRBV7-2 to TRBJ2-5; D is uncertain. The CDR3 covers 14 residues. V lost 5 bases and J 0 bases, leaving 10 bases between the germline ends. Germline V gene data show CDR1 as SGHTA and CDR2 as FQGNSA. The CDR3 DNA is TGTGCCAGCAGCCCGAGCCGAGACCAAGAGACCCAGTACTTC. This translates into CASSPSRDQETQYF.

CDR3 in DNA: TGTGCCATCAGTGAGTCTCGGGGTACTACCTACGAGCAGTACTTC. This sequence encodes CAISESRGTTYEQYF. The V gene is TRBV10-3, the J gene TRBJ2-7; a possible D gene is TRBD2 (5 bases). With 0 bases removed from V and 2 bases from J, the gap between germline ends came to 11 bases. CDR3 length: 15 residues. Germline assignment: CDR1 ENHRY and CDR2 SYGVKD.

V gene TRBV19 combines with J gene TRBJ2-1; 11 bases agree with TRBD2. The V segment lost 5 bases and the J segment 6 bases; nucleotides outside the gene matches: 9. The CDR3 runs to 16 residues. The germline CDR1 and CDR2 sequences are LNHDA and SQIVND (reference sequence). The CDR3 region is CASSSGLAAFTNEQFF. The CDR3 nucleotides are TGTGCCAGTAGTTCGGGACTAGCGGCCTTTACCAATGAGCAGTTCTTC.